This T cell receptor (beta chain) was documented in a study of blood T cell repertoires in COVID-19. The wider study: The study drew acute and convalescent COVID-19 samples from the United States, Italy and Spain. From T cells, B-cell-depleted T cells, or PBMCs came the material, which was cDNA or gDNA.

In the original workflow: Scientists estimated how many nucleated cells there were by amplifying reference gene primers. The table came from immunoSEQ multiplex PCR; TCRdb's copy has only in-frame clones and leaves some out. That table is the source of V, J and clone size, and D and trimming were worked out from the DNA. Of 250,000 or so clones in the sample, roughly 83% were seen once. Germline-derived CDR1 and CDR2 are MNHEY and SVGAGI. The CDR3 covers 16 residues. Unmatched junction bases numbered 10, after V lost 2 bases and J lost 8 bases. V is TRBV6-5 and J is TRBJ2-2; 8 positions agree with TRBD2. The sequence derives from a man of 80 years or more with acute or convalescent COVID-19. Source material: peripheral blood. The CDR3 DNA sequence: TGTGCCAGCAGTTACGAACTAGCGGAGAACAGGGGGGAGCTGTTTTTT. Its protein is CASSYELAENRGELFF.